Sequencing of this TCR beta chain was carried out in a study of shared clonotypes between healthy human individuals. Germline lookup yields CDR1 MGHRA and CDR2 YSYEKL. The CDR3 sequence is 16 residues long. The ends were cut back, 3 bases at V and 0 bases at J, with 11 bases in the middle. The protocol was immunoSEQ multiplex PCR, while the TCRdb copy is restricted to in-frame clones and leaves out a portion. Seen here are about 1.5 million clones, 95% to 99% observed once, and the top ten hold about 0.45%. Source material: naive CD4+ T cells sorted from blood. Subset indicated: CD45RA+ positively selected. The TCR originated in a man in his thirties or forties in good health. The V call is TRBV4-1, the J call TRBJ2-2; D may match TRBD1 or TRBD2 (5 bases each). CDR3 DNA: TGCGCCAGCAGCCACCCGGGGACGGCGAACACCGGGGAGCTGTTTTTT. It yields the protein CASSHPGTANTGELFF.